The text below deals with one T cell receptor (beta chain). No cognate antigen has been identified for it. No base qualities exist here, and no much larger clone lies one base off it. In total, 500 to 700 healthy bone marrow donors made up the cohort. Cohort members were all nominally healthy when sampled, although unrecorded immune exposures were likely present. The donor tested CMV seropositive and was one of the 289 seropositive cohort members. Every donor gave a peripheral blood sample, and the peripheral blood mononuclear cells from that sample were used for TCR beta sequencing. The Qiagen DNeasy Blood Extraction Kit was used to extract genomic DNA from the blood cell samples. Compared with germline, V lacks 6 bases and J lacks 0 bases; bases without a gene match: 9. The CDR3 spans 16 residues, from the cysteine through the phenylalanine. Left in the record is the CDR3 DNA by itself, 48 bases read in frame from the first base. In the germline V gene, CDR1 corresponds to MDHEN and CDR2 to SYDVKM.

The source of the sample is a study of cytomegalovirus exposure and HLA in healthy donors (dated by TCRdb to 2016 to 2017). Background on the whole study: An earlier analysis of several hundred of the donors reported roughly 300 Gb of sequence data and around 110 million unique TCR beta sequences obtained from about 179 million T cells. HLA typing included class I and class II loci at four-digit resolution. A later genetic analysis used genome-wide SNP genotypes for about 60% of the 666 donors, treating that subset as a discovery cohort. Donor age, sex, ethnicity and CMV serostatus were compiled alongside the repertoire data. To decide whether each TCR beta V gene segment behaved as functional or pseudogenic, an earlier analysis of approximately 600 of the donors relied on high-throughput TCR beta sequencing. Besides the first cohort of about 730 subjects, a separate validation cohort made up of 95 to 150 different subjects was used. Among the roughly 390 genotyped donors, approximately 77% belonged to the genetic ancestry cluster associated with self-reported Caucasian donors. The study used immunosequencing to profile the T cell repertoires of several hundred subjects and linked those repertoires to cytomegalovirus serostatus. A later analysis re-analyzed previously published TCR beta repertoires from hundreds of donors and added high-resolution HLA genotyping to study TCR occurrence patterns. Because of strong linkage in the cohort, five DR-DQ haplotypes were treated as single units for association and clustering. An early release that covered 500 to 800 HLA-typed donors contained around 330 gigabases of sequencing data and approximately 85 million unique TCR sequences. In the later analysis, no new phenotypic data were used to find candidate immune exposures; instead, reliance was placed on TCR beta sequences and their occurrence across donors. To predict cytomegalovirus infection status, the study combined high-throughput TCR immunosequencing, statistical association of individual TCRs with disease status, and machine learning. Typing coverage varied by locus: roughly 629-630 donors for A, B, C, DRB1 and DQB1; approximately 560 for DQA1; more than 600 for DPA1; fewer than 480 for DPB1. Every repertoire in the discovery cohort had been generated on one and the same sequencing platform. The study was designed to test whether signatures of past pathogen exposure could be identified by cataloging public T cell receptors. Among some 400 genotyped donors of the cohort, an average of approximately 240,000 unique TCR beta nucleotide sequences was sequenced per donor, of which 15% to 20% were non-productive.

The study at large found these results: According to a later analysis, most CMV-associated TCR beta chains appeared to be HLA-restricted, and the HLA associations seemed to be driven largely by CMV exposure. In a later analysis, 15,000 to 20,000 TCR beta sequences were associated with specific HLA alleles at a false discovery rate of 0.05. Only TCR beta chains were sequenced in this cohort, and the absence of alpha or paired-chain data limited detectable features. V-gene and J-gene trimming of TCR beta chains was associated with a missense DCLRE1C variant in a later genetic analysis, and the association was replicated in an independent cohort. In a later analysis, HLA-associated TCR beta chains were found to be more clonally expanded and to have lower generation probabilities than equally common non-associated chains. In a later genetic analysis, fewer N-insertions in productive TCRs were reported among donors in an Asian-associated ancestry cluster than the roughly 700-donor mean. Broadly in line with IMGT annotations, most TCR beta V segments showed up in productive rearrangements about 87% or about 30% of the time in an earlier analysis of a few hundred of the donors. Over 15 rarely observed V segments, including chromosome 9 orphons, were excluded from the earlier analysis of about 500 of the donors because counts were too low. Immune exposure information for the cohort was limited to CMV serostatus. Because HLA typing was unavailable for some donors at each locus, only the typed subset was used in association tests. Across donors, most TCR sequences were observed very rarely, whereas some public TCRs were present in many individuals. Linkage disequilibrium might explain the correlated functional status among segregating V segments, but an unknown experimental factor could not be ruled out. In vitro tests confirmed that a few of the cytomegalovirus-associated TCR beta chains recognize cytomegalovirus antigens. Presence/absence analyses assumed roughly uniform sequencing depth across donors, an assumption that may not hold. The authors suggested that the approach could potentially be extended to other disease states and immunological phenotypes. A further reported finding was that TCR beta sequences accurately predicted the HLA-A and HLA-B alleles for most subjects in the first cohort. A group of highly shared sequence variants was considered likely to be a technical artifact of the sequencing pipeline. In a later analysis, TCR association rates were found to vary across HLA loci, with the most associated TCRs seen for DRB1 alleles and the fewest for HLA-C alleles. Strong co-occurrence of HLA alleles, especially DR and DQ, made assigning TCR associations to individual alleles difficult. A total of fewer than 200 TCR beta chains were listed by the study as associated with cytomegalovirus. Some IMGT-functional V segments, including TRBV6-2 and TRBV6-3, could not be told apart with the 87-base-pair reads, so those segments were excluded. Several of the top co-occurrence clusters appeared to be linked to parvovirus B19, influenza, CMV and Epstein-Barr virus, according to a later analysis. The classifier was reported to diagnose cytomegalovirus status with high specificity and sensitivity in both the original cohort and the validation cohort.

Libraries came from the immunoSEQ multiplex PCR assay. A mixture of 60 forward primers for TCR Vbeta segments and 13 reverse primers for TCR Jbeta segments was used in the multiplex PCR. The CDR3 region of rearranged TCR beta genes was amplified from genomic DNA by a multiplex PCR assay. On the Illumina HiSeq System, the amplified TCR beta libraries were sequenced as 87-base-pair reads. The source study handled its data this way. Across the 600 to 700 repertoires, a later analysis counted approximately 75 million unique TCR beta chains, roughly 11 million of which were shared by at least two donors. Raw reads were error-corrected and collapsed into unique sequences with a nearest-neighbor algorithm that merged closely related sequences to remove PCR and sequencing errors. V, D and J gene segments were assigned by aligning CDR3 sequences to IMGT reference sequences. For a sequence to be retained, at least a six-nucleotide match to both a V gene segment and a J gene segment was required. Rearrangements were classified as productive when the CDR3 lacked stop codons and remained in frame with V and J, and all other rearrangements were classified as non-productive. CDR3 was defined by IMGT convention, running from the second conserved V-encoded cysteine to the conserved J-encoded phenylalanine. The earlier analysis of about 560 of the donors excluded any sequence lacking an unambiguous match to a single V gene segment. In an earlier analysis of some 590 of the donors, V segments were called functional above 56.7% productive rearrangements and were called segregating when the between-donor standard deviation exceeded 5%. A statistical classification framework was developed to diagnose cytomegalovirus status using the catalog of TCR beta chain sequences. A later analysis assigned V and J genes by comparing TCR nucleotide sequences with IMGT/GENE-DB human TR gene sequences. The TCRdist pipeline was used in a later analysis to assign CDR3 sequences and most-parsimonious VDJ recombination scenarios. In a later analysis, each TCR beta chain was defined by its CDR3 amino acid sequence together with its V-gene family, and reads without a unique V-gene family were excluded. As a way to deal with suspected cross-contamination and a sequencing artifact, a later analysis dropped approximately 590 nucleotide sequences that were highly shared and had low generation probability. In a later analysis, a clonal expansion index for each public chain was calculated from normalized within-repertoire ranks of inferred template counts. In a later analysis, generation probabilities were computed with a VDJ recombination model fitted to out-of-frame rearrangements, and the resulting probabilities were checked against IGoR. In a later analysis, TCR-TCR, TCR-HLA and TCR-CMV co-occurrence was scored with hypergeometric tests, and a repertoire-size bias correction was applied to TCR pairs. In a later analysis, false discovery rates were estimated by permuting HLA or CMV assignments 20 times. In a later analysis, co-occurring TCRs were grouped with DBSCAN, and TCRdist sequence similarity was added when clustering was performed within HLA-allele-positive subsets. Repertoires with fewer than 30,000 or more than 120,000 public chains were left out of co-occurrence clustering, as were about 5 repertoires with anomalous nucleotide sharing. In its TCRdb copy, this immuneACCESS table keeps in-frame sequences only and misses some clones. Where compared with another copy, unresolved V genes explain less than half of these, and the others have no known cause. V and J calls and clone size come straight from that table; D and trimming were deduced from the DNA. This sample gives a few hundred thousand clones in total; roughly four fifths of them show up just once. The ten largest account for almost 8% of the sample.

The V and J genes are TRBV28 and TRBJ2-7; TRBD2 aligns with 9 central bases. The sequencing input was PBMCs. This TCR was recovered from a woman in her sixties in good health and CMV-seropositive. CDR3 protein: CASRVTGTSSSYEQYF. The bases read TGTGCCAGCAGGGTAACCGGGACTAGCTCCTCCTACGAGCAGTACTTC. Beyond the CDR3, the reference TRBV28 and TRBJ2-7 genes provide the residues; the full variable domain reads: DVKVTQSSRYLVKRTGEKVFLECVQDMDHENMFWYRQDPGLGLRLIYFSYDVKMKEKGDIPEGYSVSREKKERFSLILESASTNQTSMYLCASRVTGTSSSYEQYFGPGTRLTVT.